A selection of T cell receptor beta chains follows, all from one sample in a study of Graves' ophthalmopathy and Graves' hyperthyroidism. In TCRdb, the multiplex PCR reads were re-called with MiXCR into one record per CDR3 protein. The sample yields almost 400,000 distinct CDR3 sequences, about 18% seen once. Sequencing was performed on peripheral blood. These receptors all stem from a woman younger than 30 with Graves' ophthalmopathy. Both conserved end residues are part of each CDR3. The D gene is left open where the match is weak. The listing skips clone size in some rows; elsewhere it reads once, few, many or a size class.

j_call cdr3_length clone_size v_call d_call cdr3_aa cdr3_nt
TRBJ2-3 17 many TRBV11-1 - CASITWDLAESTDTQYF TGTGCCAGCATCACGTGGGACCTAGCCGAAAGCACAGATACGCAGTATTTT
TRBJ2-2 12 - TRBV7-2 - CASSLHIGELFF TGTGCCAGCAGCCTTCACATCGGGGAGCTGTTTTTT
TRBJ2-5 14 many TRBV20-1 - CSASVGVYQETQYF TGCAGTGCTAGCGTGGGGGTGTACCAAGAGACCCAGTACTTC
TRBJ1-2 16 - TRBV4-3 TRBD1 CASSQGAGGARGGYTF TGCGCCAGCAGCCAAGGGGCAGGGGGCGCCCGGGGTGGCTACACCTTC
TRBJ1-5 12 many TRBV24-1 TRBD1 CATSTGVQPQHF TGTGCCACCAGTACAGGGGTCCAGCCCCAGCATTTT
TRBJ2-2 15 many TRBV20-1 TRBD2 CSARTSGRDTGELFF TGCAGTGCTAGGACTAGCGGGAGGGACACCGGGGAGCTGTTTTTT
TRBJ1-2 14 many TRBV5-1 - CASSFEAAAYGYTF TGCGCCAGCAGCTTTGAGGCGGCAGCCTATGGCTACACCTTC
TRBJ1-5 13 many TRBV30 - CAWKGGNHQPQHF TGTGCCTGGAAAGGGGGGAACCATCAGCCCCAGCATTTT
TRBJ2-2 18 many TRBV4-2 TRBD2 CASSLLNAGTSGAGELFF TGTGCCAGCAGCCTCCTCAACGCCGGGACTAGTGGCGCCGGGGAGCTGTTTTTT
TRBJ2-7 14 many TRBV7-2 - CASSLSLGFNEQYF TGTGCCAGCAGCTTAAGCCTAGGGTTTAACGAGCAGTACTTC
TRBJ2-7 14 many TRBV27 - CASSLVSAPYEQYF TGTGCCAGTTCTCTGGTATCCGCCCCCTACGAGCAGTACTTC
TRBJ2-5 15 - TRBV6-2/TRBV6-3 TRBD2 CASSYAGGRQETQYF TGTGCCAGCAGTTACGCGGGAGGACGTCAAGAGACCCAGTACTTC
TRBJ2-5 14 few TRBV7-8 - CASSLDSNQETQYF TGTGCCAGCAGTCTGGACAGTAATCAAGAGACCCAGTACTTC
TRBJ2-7 13 many TRBV7-2 - CASSLVHVNEQYF TGTGCCAGCAGCTTAGTTCATGTCAACGAGCAGTACTTC
TRBJ2-2 17 few TRBV4-2 - CASSQVGAGISTGELFF TGTGCCAGCAGCCAAGTAGGAGCGGGTATAAGCACCGGGGAGCTGTTTTTT
TRBJ2-3 14 many TRBV6-5 - CASSYGVFTDTQYF TGTGCCAGCAGTTACGGCGTATTCACAGATACGCAGTATTTT
TRBJ2-7 15 many TRBV28 TRBD2 CASSLSGRSGGEQYF TGTGCCAGCAGTTTAAGCGGGCGGTCGGGAGGCGAGCAGTACTTC
TRBJ2-7 13 - TRBV20-1 TRBD2 CSARPSGNMEQYF TGCAGTGCTAGACCCAGCGGGAACATGGAGCAGTACTTC
TRBJ1-2 16 many TRBV10-1 - CASTLDEGPGNYGYTF TGCGCCAGCACCCTGGACGAAGGCCCGGGGAACTATGGCTACACCTTC
TRBJ1-5 13 many TRBV20-1 - CSASGQPNQPQHF TGCAGTGCTAGCGGGCAGCCGAATCAGCCCCAGCATTTT
TRBJ2-2 16 many TRBV20-1 TRBD1 CSAHKSGTGNTGELFF TGCAGTGCCCACAAATCCGGGACAGGGAACACCGGGGAGCTGTTTTTT
TRBJ1-3 14 many TRBV7-2 - CASSSQLSGDTIYF TGTGCCAGCAGCTCCCAGCTTTCAGGGGACACCATATATTTT
TRBJ1-5 14 - TRBV28 TRBD1 CASSQYRGWQPQHF TGTGCCAGCAGCCAGTACAGGGGGTGGCAGCCCCAGCATTTT
TRBJ2-7 15 - TRBV6-2/TRBV6-3 - CASTQRGRLSYEQYF TGTGCCAGCACCCAAAGGGGCAGGCTCTCCTACGAGCAGTACTTC
TRBJ2-7 14 once TRBV19 TRBD1 CASSRGTDSYEQYF TGTGCCAGTAGTAGGGGGACAGACTCCTACGAGCAGTACTTC
TRBJ1-5 13 many TRBV20-1 TRBD1 CSAKQGTLRPQHF TGCAGTGCTAAACAGGGGACCCTCCGGCCCCAGCATTTT
TRBJ2-1 14 many TRBV20-1 TRBD1 CSARVPGGYNEQFF TGCAGTGCTAGAGTACCAGGGGGCTACAATGAGCAGTTCTTC
TRBJ2-1 15 - TRBV10-3 TRBD2 CAISRGEATYNEQFF TGTGCCATCAGTCGGGGGGAGGCGACATACAATGAGCAGTTCTTC
TRBJ1-1 12 many TRBV12-3/TRBV12-4 - CASSLVRAAAFF TGTGCCAGCAGTTTAGTTAGGGCCGCAGCTTTCTTT
TRBJ1-1 16 many TRBV4-3 - CASSQGGFSGNTEAFF TGCGCCAGCAGCCAAGGAGGGTTTAGCGGGAACACTGAAGCTTTCTTT
TRBJ2-2 12 - TRBV30 - CAWKANTGELFF TGTGCCTGGAAGGCGAACACCGGGGAGCTGTTTTTT
TRBJ2-5 15 - TRBV20-1 TRBD2 CSARDVAGGPQTQYF TGCAGTGCTAGAGATGTAGCGGGAGGGCCACAGACCCAGTACTTC
TRBJ1-1 16 many TRBV4-3 - CASSQDMRTLNTEAFF TGCGCCAGCAGCCAAGATATGCGGACATTGAACACTGAAGCTTTCTTT
TRBJ1-1 17 many TRBV27 TRBD1 CASGNLKQGGRRTEAFF TGTGCCAGCGGAAATTTGAAACAGGGGGGGAGGAGGACTGAAGCTTTCTTT
TRBJ2-4 18 many TRBV12-3/TRBV12-4 - CASSLVAAAGEAKNIQYF TGTGCCAGCAGTTTGGTGGCGGCGGCAGGGGAGGCCAAAAACATTCAGTACTTC
TRBJ2-7 14 many TRBV12-3/TRBV12-4 TRBD1 CASSDTGGVNEQYF TGTGCCAGCAGCGACACAGGGGGAGTAAACGAGCAGTACTTC
TRBJ2-2 14 - TRBV29-1 - CSVEDGQTTGELFF TGCAGCGTTGAAGATGGACAGACTACCGGGGAGCTGTTTTTT
TRBJ1-2 10 many TRBV29-1 - CSARTAGYTF TGCAGCGCCAGGACAGCTGGCTACACCTTC
TRBJ2-7 16 many TRBV15 TRBD2 CATSKGLAEGHYEQYF TGTGCCACCAGCAAAGGACTAGCGGAGGGCCACTACGAGCAGTACTTC
TRBJ1-5 16 many TRBV28 TRBD1 CASSLKGTETNQPQHF TGTGCCAGCAGTTTAAAGGGGACAGAGACCAATCAGCCCCAGCATTTT
TRBJ2-7 15 many TRBV6-1 TRBD2 CASRTVAGRNYEQYF TGTGCCAGCAGGACGGTAGCGGGACGGAACTACGAGCAGTACTTC
TRBJ2-5 16 many TRBV20-1 TRBD2 CSARPLGLAVQETQYF TGCAGTGCAAGGCCCTTGGGGCTAGCGGTACAGGAGACCCAGTACTTC
TRBJ1-1 14 many TRBV5-1 - CASSRHLPGTEAFF TGCGCCAGCAGCCGCCACCTTCCGGGAACAGAAGCTTTCTTT
TRBJ1-1 13 many TRBV6-1 - CASSETADTEAFF TGTGCCAGCAGTGAGACAGCGGACACTGAAGCTTTCTTT
TRBJ1-5 14 - TRBV10-3 TRBD1 CAISPDRGGQPQHF TGTGCCATCAGCCCGGACAGGGGGGGTCAGCCCCAGCATTTT
TRBJ1-5 16 - TRBV6-2/TRBV6-3 TRBD1 CASSYGTGGFNQPQHF TGTGCCAGCAGTTACGGCACAGGGGGCTTTAATCAGCCCCAGCATTTT
TRBJ1-5 16 - TRBV12-3/TRBV12-4 TRBD1 CASSFAGTGVIQPQHF TGTGCCAGCAGTTTTGCCGGGACAGGGGTGATTCAGCCCCAGCATTTT
TRBJ2-7 17 many TRBV10-3 TRBD2 CAISGRGGTSGPYEQYF TGTGCCATCAGTGGAAGGGGGGGGACTAGCGGTCCCTACGAGCAGTACTTC
TRBJ2-5 15 many TRBV12-3/TRBV12-4 TRBD2 CASSFQGPGGVTQYF TGTGCCAGCAGTTTCCAGGGGCCGGGAGGGGTGACCCAGTACTTC
TRBJ2-7 14 few TRBV6-2/TRBV6-3 - CASSYSRGGDEQYF TGTGCCAGCAGTTACTCGAGGGGCGGAGACGAGCAGTACTTC
TRBJ1-1 13 many TRBV7-9 - CASSPGTDTEAFF TGTGCCAGCAGCCCCGGGACCGACACTGAAGCTTTCTTT
TRBJ1-5 19 many TRBV27 TRBD1 CASSPTRQGPQPTDQPQHF TGTGCCAGCAGTCCGACCCGACAGGGCCCCCAGCCAACCGATCAGCCCCAGCATTTT
TRBJ2-5 15 many TRBV2 - CASSGRTGSQETQYF TGTGCCAGCAGTGGTCGGACGGGCAGTCAAGAGACCCAGTACTTC
TRBJ1-1 13 many TRBV19 - CASSPPGASEAFF TGTGCCAGTAGTCCCCCAGGGGCTAGTGAAGCTTTCTTT
TRBJ1-5 18 many TRBV6-2/TRBV6-3 - CASSPEATPGPHQGPQHF TGTGCCAGCAGTCCGGAGGCAACCCCGGGACCCCATCAAGGGCCCCAGCATTTT
TRBJ1-3 14 many TRBV2 TRBD1 CASSETGVGNTIYF TGTGCCAGCAGTGAAACAGGGGTTGGAAACACCATATATTTT
TRBJ2-7 15 - TRBV6-2/TRBV6-3 - CASSPNQDHSYEQYF TGTGCCAGCAGCCCAAATCAAGACCACTCCTACGAGCAGTACTTC